These 24 T cell receptor beta chains were sequenced from one sample in a study of cytomegalovirus exposure and HLA in healthy donors. PCR was performed using 60 Vbeta and 13 Jbeta primers. Using immunoSEQ multiplex PCR, the repertoire was profiled, and TCRdb retains in-frame clones only, with some absent. The sample carries about 170,000 clones, over 75% recorded once. Sequenced material: PBMCs. The receptors were sampled from a female donor in good health and CMV-seronegative.

The chain employs TRBV27 and TRBJ2-7, with 8 positions matching TRBD2. CDR3 length: 15 residues. Germline V gives CDR1 MNHEY, CDR2 SMNVEV (reference sequence). J lost 2 bases, V lost 6 bases, and 9 bases had no gene match. The DNA for the CDR3 is TGTGCCAGCAGCTTCCAGGGCGGGGGGCCCTACGAGCAGTACTTC. Protein: CASSFQGGGPYEQYF.

The chain carries TRBV30 and TRBJ1-6, with D possibly TRBD1 on 5 matching bases. Germline-derived CDR1 and CDR2 are GTSNPN and SVGIG (reference sequence). Trimming pared 0 bases from V and 14 bases from J, leaving 14 bases between. This CDR3 is 13 amino acids long. As DNA, the CDR3 is TGTGCCTGGAGTGTAGGCGGGGGTGGGACCCTCCACTTT. Translated, it gives CAWSVGGGGTLHF. Combining the CDR3 with reference TRBV30 and TRBJ1-6 gives the whole variable domain SQTIHQWPATLVQPVGSPLSLECTVEGTSNPNLYWYRQAAGRGLQLLFYSVGIGQISSEVPQNLSASRPQDRQFILSSKKLLLSDSGFYLCAWSVGGGGTLHFGNGTRLTVT.

This chain uses TRBV6-1 with TRBJ1-2, with 7 bases that match TRBD1. The CDR3 sequence is 14 residues long. The V gene's germline CDR1 is MNHNS and CDR2 SASEGT. The junction had 5 bases not matched to a gene; V was cut back by 0 bases and J by 7 bases. CDR3 sequence reads: CASSEAGQGGGYTF. DNA of the CDR3: TGTGCCAGCAGTGAAGCAGGGCAGGGGGGTGGCTACACCTTC.

As DNA, the CDR3 is TGTGCCAGCAGTTGGCTAGCGGGGGCTAACAATGAGCAGTTCTTC. Its translation: CASSWLAGANNEQFF. This sequence joins TRBV6-1 and TRBJ2-1, with 10 bases fitting TRBD2. Germline loops: CDR1 MNHNS, CDR2 SASEGT. The CDR3 sequence is 15 residues long. V trimming: 5 bases; J trimming: 5 bases; junction bases outside the gene matches: 6.

The rearrangement joins TRBV2 to TRBJ1-1; D possibly corresponds to TRBD1 (5 bases). CDR3 length: 14 residues. Trimming shortened V by 6 bases and J by 3 bases, and 14 bases separated the two germline ends. Per the germline V gene, CDR1 is SNHLY and CDR2 is FYNNEI. This CDR3 is CASRPTGSYTEAFF. CDR3 DNA: TGTGCCAGCAGACCCACAGGCTCCTACACTGAAGCTTTCTTT.

V is TRBV28 and J is TRBJ2-7; 11 nucleotides agree with TRBD1. CDR1 and CDR2 from the germline V gene are MDHEN and SYDVKM. V was clipped by 7 bases and J by 2 bases; unmatched bases: 10. The CDR3 is 16 residues long. The CDR3 here is CASITAPGQGAYEQYF. In DNA, the CDR3 is TGTGCCAGCATTACCGCTCCGGGACAGGGGGCCTACGAGCAGTACTTC.

The V gene is TRBV4-3, the J gene TRBJ1-2; TRBD1 might be the D (6 bases). The CDR3 spans 13 residues. V lost 2 bases, J lost 3 bases, and 7 bases lay in between. CDR1 and CDR2 (germline): LGHNA, YSLEER. CDR3 protein: CASSQRTDYGYTF. The DNA for the CDR3 is TGCGCCAGCAGCCAAAGGACAGACTATGGCTACACCTTC.

V usage is TRBV7-9 and J usage is TRBJ2-2; TRBD2 might be the D (5 bases). This CDR3 is 15 amino acids long. The V and J ends lost 2 bases and 2 bases respectively, with 9 bases between them. In germline, CDR1 is SEHNR, CDR2 FQNEAQ (reference sequence). CDR3 sequence reads: CASSLLAANTGELFF. CDR3 DNA: TGTGCCAGCAGCTTACTAGCAGCCAACACCGGGGAGCTGTTTTTT.

V gene TRBV5-8 combines with J gene TRBJ1-2; no firm D call. The CDR3 is made up of 12 amino acids. V gave up 0 bases and J gave up 8 bases, with 8 bases separating them. The V gene's germline CDR1 is SGHTS and CDR2 YDEGEE. For the CDR3, the DNA is TGTGCCAGCAGCTTGGTGCCGGGAGGCTACACCTTC. This encodes CASSLVPGGYTF. Combining the CDR3 with reference TRBV5-8 and TRBJ1-2 gives the whole variable domain EAGVTQSPTHLIKTRGQQATLRCSPISGHTSVYWYQQALGLGLQFLLWYDEGEERNRGNFPPRFSGRQFPNYSSELNVNALELEDSALYLCASSLVPGGYTFGSGTRLTVV.

This clone was observed a few times. The rearrangement joins TRBV7-3 to TRBJ2-3; 8 nucleotides line up with TRBD2. The CDR3 has 16 residues. V was clipped by 3 bases and J by 1 base; unmatched bases: 6. CDR1 and CDR2 from the germline V gene are SGHTA and FQGTGA. The CDR3 spells CASSFFTGGGTDTQYF. The CDR3 nucleotides read TGTGCCAGCAGCTTTTTTACGGGAGGGGGCACAGATACGCAGTATTTT.

In this sample, this clone turned up a few times. The CDR3 loop reads CASSYLAGATQETQYF. The CDR3 DNA reads TGTGCCAGCAGTTACCTAGCGGGGGCGACACAAGAGACCCAGTACTTC. The rearrangement joins TRBV28 to TRBJ2-5; 10 nucleotides agree with TRBD2. There are 16 residues in the CDR3. The V and J ends lost 4 bases and 2 bases, in that order; junction bases with no gene match: 7. Germline lookup yields CDR1 MDHEN and CDR2 SYDVKM.

The chain recombines TRBV6-5 with TRBJ1-1; 7 bases are a match to TRBD1. The CDR3 runs 15 residues. The trim removed 2 bases at V and 1 base at J, leaving 4 bases unmatched. Looked up from germline, CDR1 is MNHEY and CDR2 is SVGAGI. CDR3 nucleotides: TGTGCCAGCAGTTACGGGACAGCCCGGAACACTGAAGCTTTCTTT. This sequence encodes CASSYGTARNTEAFF.

The chain employs TRBV28 and TRBJ1-2, with 7 bases lining up with TRBD1. The trim removed 6 bases at V and 4 bases at J, leaving 5 bases unmatched. The germline gives CDR1 MDHEN, CDR2 SYDVKM. This CDR3 has 13 amino acids. CDR3 loop: CASRVTGTYGYTF. CDR3 DNA: TGTGCCAGCAGAGTGACAGGGACCTATGGCTACACCTTC.

The chain uses TRBV4-3 and TRBJ2-1; D call uncertain. Per the germline V gene, CDR1 is LGHNA and CDR2 is YSLEER. The CDR3 is 15 amino acids. The ends were cut back, 2 bases at V and 0 bases at J, with 8 bases in the middle. The CDR3 is CASSQHTGSYNEQFF. For the CDR3, the DNA is TGCGCCAGCAGCCAACACACGGGCTCCTACAATGAGCAGTTCTTC.

CDR3 nucleotides: TGTGCCAGCAGCCGAAGCGGGGGGCCTAACAATGAGCAGTTCTTC. Encoded protein: CASSRSGGPNNEQFF. The chain couples TRBV7-7 to TRBJ2-1, with 9 positions matching TRBD2. The CDR3 has 15 amino acids. V was pared by 5 bases and J by 5 bases, with 7 bases of the junction left unmatched. Germline V lookup: CDR1 SSHAT, CDR2 FNYEAQ (reference sequence).

The chain links TRBV19 to TRBJ1-2; TRBD1 is a possible D gene (6 bases). The CDR3 runs 14 residues. Per germline, CDR1 LNHDA and CDR2 SQIVND (reference sequence). Trimming pared 4 bases from V and 2 bases from J, leaving 11 bases between. The CDR3 DNA reads as TGTGCCAGTAGTACGGACAGCGCGAACTATGGCTACACCTTC. This translates into CASSTDSANYGYTF.

This clone was counted only a few times. DNA for the CDR3: TGTGCCATCAGTGGACGGGACAGGTACTCCTACGAGCAGTACTTC. It specifies CAISGRDRYSYEQYF. This chain connects TRBV10-3 to TRBJ2-5; 8 bases match TRBD1. With the DNA end fitting TRBJ2-7 better, the J assignment may be wrong. The CDR3 is 15 residues long. CDR1 is ENHRY, CDR2 SYGVKD, per germline.

The chain links TRBV6-1 to TRBJ2-5, with 7 bases aligning to TRBD2. The J call may not be correct, given that the DNA end is closer to TRBJ2-7. Germline CDR1 MNHNS, CDR2 SASEGT. The CDR3 runs to 14 residues. CDR3 coding DNA: TGTGCCAGCAGTGAAGGAGCGGGACCCTACGAGCAGTACTTC. Its protein product is CASSEGAGPYEQYF.

V usage is TRBV7-2 and J usage is TRBJ1-3; no clear D. The V gene lost 4 bases and the J gene lost 2 bases, with 6 bases spanning the gap. Per the germline V gene, CDR1 is SGHTA and CDR2 is FQGNSA. The CDR3 has 13 residues. This chain's CDR3 is CASSWGAGNTIYF. The DNA for the CDR3 is TGTGCCAGCAGCTGGGGAGCTGGAAACACCATATATTTT. The full variable domain, with the rest looked up from reference TRBV7-2 and TRBJ1-3, is GAGVSQSPSNKVTEKGKDVELRCDPISGHTALYWYRQSLGQGLEFLIYFQGNSAPDKSGLPSDRFSAERTGGSVSTLTIQRTQQEDSAVYLCASSWGAGNTIYFGEGSWLTVV.

The CDR3 DNA is TGTGCCAGCAGTTACCGCGGACAAAAAGACAATGAGCAGTTCTTC. It is translated as CASSYRGQKDNEQFF. This chain uses TRBV6-5 with TRBJ2-1, with D tentatively TRBD1 (5 bases). In germline, CDR1 is MNHEY, CDR2 SVGAGI. The germline V and J ends were trimmed by 2 bases and 5 bases, with 13 bases remaining between them. The CDR3 sequence is 15 residues long.

This clone was found once. This chain links TRBV6-1 with TRBJ2-1, with TRBD2 identical over 10 bases. Trimming cost V 2 bases and J 12 bases; bases outside gene matches: 16. This CDR3 spans 17 amino acids. The germline gives CDR1 MNHNS, CDR2 SASEGT. In DNA, the CDR3 is TGTGCCAGCAGTGAACCGTTTACTAGCGGGAAGACCTCCCTGCAGTTCTTC. Its translation: CASSEPFTSGKTSLQFF.

This chain connects TRBV2 to TRBJ1-1, with 8 bases aligning to TRBD1. CDR1 is SNHLY and CDR2 is FYNNEI in the germline V gene. The CDR3 loop spans 13 amino acids. V gave up 7 bases and J gave up 3 bases; unmatched junction bases: 4. CDR3 protein: CASNGQGHTEAFF. As DNA, the CDR3 is TGTGCCAGCAACGGACAGGGCCACACTGAAGCTTTCTTT.

The chain carries TRBV28 and TRBJ1-2; a weak D match, TRBD1 (5 bases). Trimming stripped 9 bases from V and 8 bases from J, with 16 bases between. CDR1 and CDR2 (germline): MDHEN, SYDVKM. The CDR3 covers 12 residues. This CDR3 is CASLGQGWGYTF. The CDR3 DNA follows: TGTGCCAGTCTCGGGCAGGGATGGGGCTACACCTTC.

The chain links TRBV19 to TRBJ2-1; TRBD2 matches 9 bases. Germline V CDR1 and CDR2: LNHDA, SQIVND (reference sequence). Losses at the gene ends were 6 bases for V and 2 bases for J; bases not matched to a gene: 8. The CDR3 extends over 16 amino acids. The CDR3 region has the DNA TGTGCCAGTAGGGCGGGGGGGAAGGTCACCTACAATGAGCAGTTCTTC. Translation gives CASRAGGKVTYNEQFF.